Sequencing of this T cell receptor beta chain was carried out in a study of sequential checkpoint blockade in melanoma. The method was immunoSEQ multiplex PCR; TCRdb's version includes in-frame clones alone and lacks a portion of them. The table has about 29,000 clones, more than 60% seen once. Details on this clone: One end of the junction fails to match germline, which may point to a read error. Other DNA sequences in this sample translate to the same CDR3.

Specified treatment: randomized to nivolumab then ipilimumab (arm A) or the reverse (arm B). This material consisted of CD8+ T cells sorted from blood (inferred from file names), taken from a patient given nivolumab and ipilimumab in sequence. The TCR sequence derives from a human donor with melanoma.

Here the CDR3 DNA reads TGTGCCAGCAGCCGGCGGGGGAATAATTCCCCCCTCCACTTT. It codes for CASSRRGNNSPLHF. This chain uses TRBV11-1 with TRBJ1-6; D perhaps matches TRBD1 (5 bases). The CDR3 spans 14 residues. Germline CDR1 is SGHAT and CDR2 is FQDESV (reference sequence).